A single sample is the source of the 3 T cell receptor beta chains below, sequenced in a study of T cell repertoires in cytomegalovirus infection. These receptors lack a known antigen. From the reads, TCRdb called clonotypes with MiXCR, one entry per CDR3 protein. Here the sample spans 340,000 or so distinct CDR3 sequences, around a quarter being singletons. Sequenced material: cultured PBMCs, taken from culture after CMV antigen stimulation. The receptors shown here come from a human donor in good health (CMV status not recorded). Some clones in this sample may be carry-over from other donors' samples.

This clonotype was detected a few times. The chain carries TRBV6-2 or TRBV6-3 and TRBJ2-3; TRBD2 aligns across 13 bases. The CDR3 length is 18 residues. V lost 6 bases and J lost 2; bases outside the gene matches: 11. Looked up from germline, CDR1 is MNHEY and CDR2 is SVGEGT. The CDR3 loop reads CASSSPGTSGDFTDTQYF. CDR3 bases: TGTGCCAGCAGCAGTCCCGGGACTAGCGGGGACTTCACAGATACGCAGTATTTT.

There are many counts of this clonotype. The V and J genes are TRBV7-4 and TRBJ1-2, with 8 bases fitting TRBD1. Unmatched junction bases numbered 6, after V lost 3 bases and J lost 3 bases. The CDR3 runs 15 residues. Per the germline V gene, CDR1 is SGHVT and CDR2 is SQSDAQ. In DNA form, the CDR3 reads TGTGCCAGCAGCTTCCATCCGGGACAGGACTATGGCTACACCTTC. Encoded protein: CASSFHPGQDYGYTF.

This clonotype has more than one count but fewer than ten. The chain combines TRBV6-2 or TRBV6-3 with TRBJ2-1; 10 bases are a match to TRBD2. V dropped 2 bases and J dropped 7; count of bases not matched to a gene: 5. This CDR3 spans 15 amino acids. Germline loops: CDR1 MNHEY, CDR2 SVGEGT. The CDR3 DNA follows: TGTGCCAGCAGTTACGGCACTAGCGGGAAGAATGAGCAGTTCTTC. This encodes CASSYGTSGKNEQFF.